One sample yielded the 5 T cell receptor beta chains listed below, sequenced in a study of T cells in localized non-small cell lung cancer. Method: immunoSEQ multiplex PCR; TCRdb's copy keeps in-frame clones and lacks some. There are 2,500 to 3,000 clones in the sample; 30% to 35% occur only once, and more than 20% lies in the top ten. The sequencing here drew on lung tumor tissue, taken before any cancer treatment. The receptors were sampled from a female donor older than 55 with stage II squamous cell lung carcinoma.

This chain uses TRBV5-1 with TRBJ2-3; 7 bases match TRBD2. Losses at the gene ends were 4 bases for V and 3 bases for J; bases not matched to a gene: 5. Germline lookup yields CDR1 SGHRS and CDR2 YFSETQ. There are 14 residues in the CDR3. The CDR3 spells CASSLGRVTDTQYF. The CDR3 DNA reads TGCGCCAGCAGCCTGGGGAGGGTAACAGATACGCAGTATTTT.

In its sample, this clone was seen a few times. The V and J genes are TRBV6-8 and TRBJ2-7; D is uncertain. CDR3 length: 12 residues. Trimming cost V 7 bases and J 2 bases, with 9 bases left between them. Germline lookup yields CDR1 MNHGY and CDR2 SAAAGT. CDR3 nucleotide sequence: TGTGCCAGCATTCTGTTCCCCTACGAGCAGTACTTC. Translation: CASILFPYEQYF.

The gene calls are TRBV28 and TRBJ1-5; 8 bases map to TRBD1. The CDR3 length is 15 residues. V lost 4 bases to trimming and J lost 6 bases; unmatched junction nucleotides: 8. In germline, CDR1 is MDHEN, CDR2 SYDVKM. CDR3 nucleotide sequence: TGTGCCAGCAGTTCCCACGGACAGGGTAGTCAGCCCCAGCATTTT. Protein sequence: CASSSHGQGSQPQHF.

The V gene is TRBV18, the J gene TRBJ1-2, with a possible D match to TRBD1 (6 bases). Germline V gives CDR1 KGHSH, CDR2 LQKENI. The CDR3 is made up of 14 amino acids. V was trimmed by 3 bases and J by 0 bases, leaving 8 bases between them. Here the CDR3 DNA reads TGTGCCAGCTCACCCGGGACAACTAACTATGGCTACACCTTC. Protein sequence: CASSPGTTNYGYTF.

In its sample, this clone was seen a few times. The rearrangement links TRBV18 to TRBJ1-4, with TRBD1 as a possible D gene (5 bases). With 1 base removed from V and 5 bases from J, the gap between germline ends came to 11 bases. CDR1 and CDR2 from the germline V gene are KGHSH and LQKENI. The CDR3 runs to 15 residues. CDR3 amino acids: CASSPLAGLNEKLFF. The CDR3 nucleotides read TGTGCCAGCTCACCACTCGCAGGGCTCAATGAAAAACTGTTTTTT.